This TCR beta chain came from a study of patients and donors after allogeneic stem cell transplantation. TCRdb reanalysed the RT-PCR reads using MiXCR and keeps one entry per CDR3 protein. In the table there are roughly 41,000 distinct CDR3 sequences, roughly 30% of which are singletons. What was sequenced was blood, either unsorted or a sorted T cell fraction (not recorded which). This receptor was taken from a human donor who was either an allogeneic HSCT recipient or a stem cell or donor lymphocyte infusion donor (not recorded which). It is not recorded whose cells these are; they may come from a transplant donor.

CDR3 loop: CASSPSGRNLAGRNEQFF. The CDR3 DNA is TGTGCCAGCAGCCCCTCAGGGAGGAACCTAGCGGGACGCAATGAGCAGTTCTTC. The V and J genes are TRBV6-2 or TRBV6-3 and TRBJ2-1; 9 bases are shared with TRBD2. The CDR3 is made up of 18 amino acids. CDR1 is MNHEY, CDR2 SVGEGT, per germline. V shed 6 bases, J shed 6 bases, and the junction held 18 bases outside the gene matches.